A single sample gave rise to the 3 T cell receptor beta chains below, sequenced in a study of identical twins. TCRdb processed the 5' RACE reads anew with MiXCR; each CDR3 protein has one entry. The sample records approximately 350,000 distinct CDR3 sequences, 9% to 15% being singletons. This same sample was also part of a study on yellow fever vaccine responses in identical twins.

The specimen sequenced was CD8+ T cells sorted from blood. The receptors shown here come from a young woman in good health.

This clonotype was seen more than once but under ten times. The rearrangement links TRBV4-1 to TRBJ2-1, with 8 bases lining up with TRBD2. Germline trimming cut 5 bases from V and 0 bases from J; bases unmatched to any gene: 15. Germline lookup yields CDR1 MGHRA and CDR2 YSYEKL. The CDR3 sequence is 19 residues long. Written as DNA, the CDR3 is TGCGCCAGCAGCTATGCCCCGGGCGGGGGGACTAGCTCCTACAATGAGCAGTTCTTC. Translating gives CASSYAPGGGTSSYNEQFF.

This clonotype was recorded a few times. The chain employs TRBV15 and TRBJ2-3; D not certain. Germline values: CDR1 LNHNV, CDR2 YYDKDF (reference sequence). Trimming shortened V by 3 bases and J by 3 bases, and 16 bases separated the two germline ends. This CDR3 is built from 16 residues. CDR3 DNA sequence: TGTGCCACCAGCAGGAAAATGATGCGGTATACAGATACGCAGTATTTT. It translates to CATSRKMMRYTDTQYF.

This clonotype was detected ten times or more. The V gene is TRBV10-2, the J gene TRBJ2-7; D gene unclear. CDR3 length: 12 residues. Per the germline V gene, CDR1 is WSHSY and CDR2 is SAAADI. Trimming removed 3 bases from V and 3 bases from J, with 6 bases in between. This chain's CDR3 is CASSDLDYEQYF. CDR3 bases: TGCGCCAGCAGTGACTTAGACTACGAGCAGTACTTC.